This is a list of T cell receptor beta chains from one sample in a study of blood T cell repertoires in COVID-19. The table came from immunoSEQ multiplex PCR; TCRdb's copy has only in-frame clones and leaves some out. This sample has just over 80,000 clones, with around 86% found just once. Source material: peripheral blood. The source is a man at least 80 years old with acute or convalescent COVID-19. Both conserved end residues are part of each CDR3. D genes are given only for firm matches. Size values are once, few and many counts, or a class for expanded clones, and some rows have none.

clone size,D gene,J gene,V gene,CDR3 DNA,CDR3 protein
once,TRBD2,TRBJ2-1,TRBV5-1,TGCGCCAGCAGCATACAGACTAGCGGGAATAATGAGCAGTTCTTC,CASSIQTSGNNEQFF
NA,TRBD2,TRBJ2-7,TRBV7-9,TGTGCCAGCAGCTTGCTAGCGGGTCGCTCCTACGAGCAGTACTTC,CASSLLAGRSYEQYF
NA,NA,TRBJ2-5,TRBV18,TGTGCCAGCGAGAGTGGGCAGCAAGAGACCCAGTACTTC,CASESGQQETQYF
NA,TRBD1,TRBJ1-6,TRBV6-1,TGTGCCAGCAGTGAAGTTAACAGGGGAGGATCACCCCTCCACTTT,CASSEVNRGGSPLHF
few,NA,TRBJ1-4,TRBV27,TGTGCCAGCAGACAAAGGGGACAAGGGGAAAAACTGTTTTTT,CASRQRGQGEKLFF
NA,TRBD1,TRBJ2-3,TRBV5-1,TGCGCCAGCAGCTTCCAGGGGGCCGGCACAGATACGCAGTATTTT,CASSFQGAGTDTQYF
NA,NA,TRBJ1-1,TRBV19,TGTGCCAGTAGTAAGTGGCAGGGGAACGCTGAAGCTTTCTTT,CASSKWQGNAEAFF
few,TRBD1,TRBJ2-7,TRBV5-1,TGCGCCAGCAGTCTCACCGGGACAGGGGTGGACGAGCAGTACTTC,CASSLTGTGVDEQYF
NA,NA,TRBJ2-7,TRBV18,TGTGCCAGCTCACCACGGAGGGGCTCCTACGAGCAGTACTTC,CASSPRRGSYEQYF
NA,NA,TRBJ1-6,TRBV19,TGTGCCAGTGCGGCCGACAGGACAAGATCACCCCTCCACTTT,CASAADRTRSPLHF
NA,TRBD1,TRBJ1-4,TRBV7-3,TGTGCCAGCAGCTTAACGGGACAGGGAAATGAAAAACTGTTTTTT,CASSLTGQGNEKLFF
NA,NA,TRBJ1-2,TRBV29-1,TGCAGCATTTCGGACTCCCCTGGGTATGGCTACACCTTC,CSISDSPGYGYTF
NA,NA,TRBJ2-1,TRBV27,TGTGCCAGCAGTTTAGAGCGGAGCTCCTACAATGAGCAGTTCTTC,CASSLERSSYNEQFF
NA,NA,TRBJ2-5,TRBV9,TGTGCCAGCAGCGTAGCACTAGGGCCCGGGACCCAGTACTTC,CASSVALGPGTQYF
once,TRBD2,TRBJ2-1,TRBV5-1,TGCGCCAGCAGCTTGGAGGGCGGGAGCTACAATGAGCAGTTCTTC,CASSLEGGSYNEQFF
NA,NA,TRBJ2-1,TRBV7-2,TGTGCCAGCAGCTTCCTAGGGCCGGGGGATGAGCAGTTCTTC,CASSFLGPGDEQFF
NA,TRBD2,TRBJ2-2,TRBV7-2,TGTGCCAGCAGCCCCTCTGGACTAGCCGGGAACACCGGGGAGCTGTTTTTT,CASSPSGLAGNTGELFF